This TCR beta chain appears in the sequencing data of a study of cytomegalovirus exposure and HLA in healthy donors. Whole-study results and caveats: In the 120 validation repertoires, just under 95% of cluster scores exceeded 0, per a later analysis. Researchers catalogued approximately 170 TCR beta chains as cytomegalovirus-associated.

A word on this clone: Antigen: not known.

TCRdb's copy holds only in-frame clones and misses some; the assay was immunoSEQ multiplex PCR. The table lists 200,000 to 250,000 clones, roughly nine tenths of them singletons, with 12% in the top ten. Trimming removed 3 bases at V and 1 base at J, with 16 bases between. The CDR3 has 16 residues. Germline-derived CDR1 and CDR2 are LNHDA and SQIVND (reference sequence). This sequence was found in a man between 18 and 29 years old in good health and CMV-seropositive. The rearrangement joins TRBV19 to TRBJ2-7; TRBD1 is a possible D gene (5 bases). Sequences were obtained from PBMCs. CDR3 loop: CASSMFGAGVSYEQYF. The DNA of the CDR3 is TGTGCCAGTAGTATGTTTGGGGCCGGCGTGTCCTACGAGCAGTACTTC.